This entry features one T cell receptor beta chain sequence. The source of the sample is a study of cytomegalovirus exposure and HLA in healthy donors. 13 Jbeta primers and 60 Vbeta primers were used for the PCR. Measured with immunoSEQ multiplex PCR; TCRdb has only the in-frame clones, and not every one. Of about 250,000 clones listed, more than 75% are singletons. V was clipped by 3 bases and J by 3 bases; unmatched bases: 6. CDR3 length: 16 amino acids. From germline, CDR1 is LNHNV and CDR2 YYDKDF (reference sequence). This receptor was taken from a girl aged 2-10 years in good health and CMV-seronegative. This chain uses TRBV15 with TRBJ1-5, with TRBD1 matching 9 bases. Input material: PBMCs. The CDR3 loop is CATSRNRDRVNQPQHF. The CDR3 region has the DNA TGTGCCACCAGCAGGAACCGGGACAGGGTCAATCAGCCCCAGCATTTT.